This T cell receptor beta chain was identified during a study of blood T cell repertoires in COVID-19. Study information: In each case, the material was cDNA or gDNA derived from T cells, B-cell-depleted T cells, or PBMCs.

In the original workflow: Estimated nucleated cell counts came from reference gene primer amplification. Generated by immunoSEQ multiplex PCR, the TCRdb table keeps only in-frame clones and is missing some. The V and J calls and the clone size are those of that table, but D and trimming were determined from the DNA. The table has 200,000 to 250,000 clones, approximately 83% seen once. In germline, CDR1 is MNHEY, CDR2 SVGAGI. The length of the CDR3 is 14 residues. Trimming at V came to 9 bases and at J to 0 bases, leaving 8 bases not matched to a gene. Recruitment covered under 25 US areas and drew participants whose ages spanned roughly 18 to 89 years. Self-reported history from a screening survey and questionnaire set each donor's cohort.

This chain connects TRBV6-5 to TRBJ2-7; TRBD2 matches at 7 bases. This TCR derives from a woman in her forties with acute COVID-19. Sequenced material: PBMCs or T cells enriched from blood (not recorded which). CDR3 sequence reads: CASNLAVGSYEQYF. The CDR3 region has the DNA TGTGCCAGTAATCTAGCGGTCGGCTCCTACGAGCAGTACTTC.